Below are 21 T cell receptor beta chains sequenced from a single sample in a study of T-cell memory formation after mild COVID-19. TCRdb recomputed calls from the 5' RACE reads with MiXCR, one row per CDR3 protein. Counted here are fewer than 95,000 distinct CDR3 sequences, about 15% occurring once; the ten biggest clones make up around two fifths. The sample was PBMCs or a T cell subset sorted from them (not recorded which). The receptors derive from a man aged 18-30 years who had mild COVID-19 (a few samples of this study predate the infection). Cell type and time point are not known.

This clonotype has more than one count but fewer than ten. The chain links TRBV4-1 to TRBJ2-3; D unclear. In germline, CDR1 is MGHRA, CDR2 YSYEKL. V lost 3 bases, J lost 4 bases, and 8 bases lay in between. This CDR3 has 13 amino acids. CDR3 nucleotides: TGCGCCAGCAGCCACCCAACTTCAGATACGCAGTATTTT. Translation gives CASSHPTSDTQYF.

A few counts support this clonotype. The chain recombines TRBV25-1 with TRBJ2-1, with unresolved D. V dropped 3 bases and J dropped 4 bases, with 10 bases sitting between them. The V gene's germline CDR1 is MGHDK and CDR2 SYGVNS. The CDR3 contains 14 residues. The CDR3 region is CASSDEWGYNEQFF. CDR3 bases: TGTGCCAGCAGTGATGAGTGGGGTTACAATGAGCAGTTCTTC.

Only a few counts were recorded for this clonotype. CDR3 nucleotide sequence: TGTGCCAGCAGCTCTGGGACAGGGTTCGGGGAGCTGTTTTTT. It yields the protein CASSSGTGFGELFF. This rearrangement joins TRBV7-2 to TRBJ2-2, with 9 bases aligning to TRBD1. CDR3 size: 14 residues. V lost 4 bases, J lost 7 bases, and 4 bases stayed unmatched. Germline-derived CDR1 and CDR2 are SGHTA and FQGNSA.

In its sample, this clonotype was seen a few times. The CDR3 sequence: CASSQDWVAGGTTDTQYF. The CDR3 DNA reads TGCGCCAGCAGCCAAGATTGGGTAGCGGGGGGGACCACAGATACGCAGTATTTT. The chain joins TRBV4-3 to TRBJ2-3; 11 nucleotides line up with TRBD2. Per the germline V gene, CDR1 is LGHNA and CDR2 is YSLEER. The CDR3 consists of 18 residues. Trimming took 0 bases from V and 2 from J; bases not matched to a gene: 7.

This clonotype was seen more than once but under ten times. The V call is TRBV7-9, the J call TRBJ1-2; D perhaps matches TRBD1 (5 bases). The CDR3 is made up of 13 amino acids. V was pared by 5 bases and J by 8 bases, with 15 bases between. CDR1 SEHNR and CDR2 FQNEAQ come from the germline V gene (reference sequence). The CDR3 DNA reads TGTGCCAGCAGCCCCAGGGACTCCTACGGCTACACCTTC. It codes for CASSPRDSYGYTF.

The genes are TRBV6-5 and TRBJ2-1; TRBD2 aligns across 8 bases. The CDR3 consists of 17 residues. V shed 3 bases, J shed 4 bases, and the junction held 11 bases outside the gene matches. Looked up from germline, CDR1 is MNHEY and CDR2 is SVGAGI. For the CDR3, the DNA is TGTGCCAGCAGTTATAGGACGGGGGGGACTCAGTACAATGAGCAGTTCTTC. It encodes CASSYRTGGTQYNEQFF.

In its sample, this clonotype was seen a few times. This sequence joins TRBV11-3 and TRBJ1-2; D is possibly TRBD1 (5 bases). Trimming stripped 3 bases from V and 6 bases from J, with 17 bases between. The germline gives CDR1 SGHNT, CDR2 YENEEA. The CDR3 runs 15 residues. The CDR3 sequence: CASSFSMGPEDGYTF. DNA for the CDR3: TGTGCCAGCAGCTTTTCCATGGGACCCGAAGATGGCTACACCTTC.

This clonotype was picked up a small number of times. The chain links TRBV27 to TRBJ2-3; no clear D. Trimming left V 7 bases short and J 4 bases short, with 15 bases between. Germline V gives CDR1 MNHEY, CDR2 SMNVEV (reference sequence). The length of the CDR3 is 14 residues. Here the CDR3 reads CASKYSGGSDTQYF. The CDR3 DNA follows: TGTGCCAGCAAATACTCGGGCGGATCAGATACGCAGTATTTT.

This clonotype has a handful of counts. The rearrangement uses TRBV5-1 and TRBJ2-7, with TRBD1 matching 8 bases. Germline CDR1 is SGHRS and CDR2 is YFSETQ. The CDR3 is 16 residues long. V was pared by 3 bases and J by 1 base, with 9 bases of the junction left unmatched. CDR3 sequence: CASSYSFGQGSYEQYF. The CDR3 DNA reads as TGCGCCAGCAGCTACTCCTTCGGACAGGGTTCCTACGAGCAGTACTTC.

The sample holds a few counts of this clonotype. The chain uses TRBV20-1 and TRBJ1-2; TRBD1 aligns across 10 bases. CDR1 DFQATT and CDR2 SNEGSKA come from the germline V gene (reference sequence). This CDR3 is built from 13 residues. Losses at the gene ends were 6 bases for V and 7 bases for J; bases not matched to a gene: 8. The CDR3 coding sequence is TGCAGTGCGGAGGGACAGGGGCTAGGTGGCTACACCTTC. Translating gives CSAEGQGLGGYTF.

Only a few counts were recorded for this clonotype. The V call is TRBV5-1, the J call TRBJ2-1; 8 positions match TRBD1. CDR1 SGHRS and CDR2 YFSETQ come from the germline V gene. The CDR3 loop spans 15 amino acids. After removal of 7 bases from V and 6 bases from J, the junction contained 12 bases not matched to a gene. CDR3 nucleotides: TGCGCCAGCTCTGGCCGACAGGGGTTGGTCAATGAGCAGTTCTTC. Protein sequence: CASSGRQGLVNEQFF.

The chain carries TRBV7-6 and TRBJ1-1, with 7 positions matching TRBD1. The CDR3 covers 15 residues. Germline CDR1 SGHVS, CDR2 FNYEAQ. V lost 0 bases to trimming and J lost 1 base; unmatched junction nucleotides: 2. The CDR3 DNA follows: TGTGCCAGCAGCTTAGCGGGACAGCAGAACACTGAAGCTTTCTTT. Protein product: CASSLAGQQNTEAFF. Drawing the rest from reference TRBV7-6 and TRBJ1-1, the complete variable domain is GAGVSQSPRYKVTKRGQDVALRCDPISGHVSLYWYRQALGQGPEFLTYFNYEAQQDKSGLPNDRFSAERPEGSISTLTIQRTEQRDSAMYRCASSLAGQQNTEAFFGQGTRLTVV.

This clonotype was counted only a few times. The V call is TRBV7-2, the J call TRBJ1-5, with unresolved D. Trimming removed 5 bases from V and 2 bases from J, with 13 bases in between. Germline V CDR1 and CDR2: SGHTA, FQGNSA. The CDR3 extends over 15 amino acids. CDR3 bases: TGTGCCAGCAGCCAGAGATCATGGGGCAATCAGCCCCAGCATTTT. Protein product: CASSQRSWGNQPQHF.

This clonotype was seen only a few times. The rearrangement links TRBV3-1 to TRBJ1-1, with a tentative D call TRBD1 (6 bases). Germline lookup yields CDR1 LGHDT and CDR2 YNNKEL (reference sequence). The CDR3 spans 14 residues. V shed 0 bases and J shed 3 bases, with 8 bases lying between them. As DNA, the CDR3 is TGTGCCAGCAGCCAAGATGCAGGGGACACTGAAGCTTTCTTT. Amino acid sequence: CASSQDAGDTEAFF.

This clonotype was counted ten times or more. CDR3 in DNA: TGTGCCAGCAGCTCTGGGGGCAGCTCCTACAATGAGCAGTTCTTC. This sequence encodes CASSSGGSSYNEQFF. The chain combines TRBV7-9 with TRBJ2-1; tentative D call: TRBD1 (6 bases). This CDR3 is built from 15 residues. CDR1 and CDR2 from the germline V gene are SEHNR and FQNEAQ (reference sequence). Between the trimmed V and J ends, which lost 4 bases and 0 bases, there was a span of 10 bases.

This clonotype was observed a handful of times. This sequence joins TRBV4-1 and TRBJ2-5, with D possibly being TRBD1 or TRBD2 (5 bases each). The CDR3 is 15 amino acids. The germline CDR1 and CDR2 sequences are MGHRA and YSYEKL. V shed 2 bases and J shed 5 bases, with 15 bases lying between them. The chain's CDR3 is CASSQYKRGRETQYF. The CDR3 DNA follows: TGCGCCAGCAGCCAATACAAGAGGGGACGGGAGACCCAGTACTTC.

Notes on this clonotype: The junction and the germline gene differ at one end; a read error may be behind it. This sequence joins TRBV19 and TRBJ1-5, with 8 positions matching TRBD1. Germline values: CDR1 LNHDA, CDR2 SQIVND (reference sequence). CDR3 length: 13 amino acids. The CDR3 protein is CASSGQGGQPQHF. For the CDR3, the DNA is TGTGCCAGTAGTGGACAGGGAGGCCAGCCCCAGCACTTT. The complete variable domain, with remaining parts taken from reference TRBV19 and TRBJ1-5, reads DGGITQSPKYLFRKEGQNVTLSCEQNLNHDAMYWYRQDPGQGLRLIYYSQIVNDFQKGDIAEGYSVSREKKESFPLTVTSAQKNPTAFYLCASSGQGGQPQHFGDGTRLSIL.

The table lists this clonotype with a few counts. V usage is TRBV11-3 and J usage is TRBJ2-1; no definite D call. V was shortened by 5 bases and J by 8 bases, with 13 bases between the two germline ends. Germline V gene lookup returns CDR1 SGHNT and CDR2 YENEEA. This CDR3 region has 13 residues. CDR3 residues: CASSQMASDEQFF. CDR3 nucleotide sequence: TGTGCCAGCAGCCAAATGGCCTCCGATGAGCAGTTCTTC.

V usage is TRBV7-2 and J usage is TRBJ2-5, with 11 bases fitting TRBD2. Germline loops: CDR1 SGHTA, CDR2 FQGNSA. With V trimmed by 4 bases and J by 2 bases, 3 bases remained unmatched. The CDR3 is 15 residues long. This chain's CDR3 is CASSSRTSGQETQYF. DNA of the CDR3: TGTGCCAGCAGCTCAAGGACTAGCGGGCAAGAGACCCAGTACTTC.

This clonotype has more than one count but fewer than ten. This chain links TRBV20-1 with TRBJ1-5; the match to TRBD1 covers 9 bases. This CDR3 contains 15 residues. With 6 bases clipped from V and 1 base from J, the junction kept 7 bases outside the gene matches. The V gene's germline CDR1 is DFQATT and CDR2 SNEGSKA (reference sequence). CDR3 region: CSATDRGWSNQPQHF. The CDR3 DNA follows: TGCAGTGCAACGGACAGGGGATGGAGCAATCAGCCCCAGCATTTT.

This clonotype appeared once. The chain links TRBV11-2 to TRBJ2-5; 9 bases map to TRBD2. The CDR3 contains 14 residues. Looked up from germline, CDR1 is SGHAT and CDR2 is FQNNGV. Trimming at V came to 5 bases and at J to 5 bases, leaving 6 bases not matched to a gene. The CDR3 is CASSQAGGSETQYF. In DNA, the CDR3 is TGTGCCAGCAGCCAAGCGGGGGGATCGGAGACCCAGTACTTC.